The following is a T cell receptor beta chain sequence with its context. Its target is unknown. The sample belongs to a study of cytomegalovirus exposure and HLA in healthy donors. Findings and limits, study-wide: It was reportedly the case that the classifier diagnosed cytomegalovirus status with high specificity and sensitivity. Rare TCR sequences predominated, though certain public TCRs were found in many donors. The listing of roughly 160 TCR beta chains classed them as cytomegalovirus-associated. First-cohort TCR clusters tended to co-occur in the 95 to 150 validation repertoires, a later analysis found.

The protocol was immunoSEQ multiplex PCR, while the TCRdb copy is restricted to in-frame clones and leaves out a portion. The repertoire holds more than 150,000 clones, approximately 80% seen once, with around 7% in the top ten. V was clipped by 8 bases and J by 0 bases, with 13 bases between them. The germline V gene has CDR1 MNHEY and CDR2 SVGAGI. The CDR3 sequence is 15 residues long. The receptor was derived from a man aged 18 to 35 in good health and CMV-seropositive. The sequencing sample was made of PBMCs. The genes are TRBV6-5 and TRBJ2-2; D is possibly TRBD2 (5 bases). The CDR3: CASGPSRANTGELFF. The CDR3 DNA is TGTGCCAGCGGGCCTAGCCGAGCGAACACCGGGGAGCTGTTTTTT.